The 18 T cell receptor beta chains below all came from one sample that was sequenced in a study of T-cell memory formation after mild COVID-19 (dated by TCRdb to the early 2020s). Library creation used 5' RACE. The data were produced on an Illumina NovaSeq 6000. The public reads were quality trimmed at Q25 with fastp and then assembled into clones with MiXCR by TCRdb, keeping productive beta chains. Here each entry gathers all rows of one CDR3 protein and keeps the most common genes and DNA. For this sample there are under 250,000 distinct CDR3 sequences; 9.5% appear just once. The biggest ten clones account for 3.5% to 4% of the sample. Source material: PBMCs or a T cell subset sorted from them (not recorded which). These receptors were obtained from a man between 18 and 29 years old who had mild COVID-19 (a few samples of this study predate the infection). The sample titles of this study are shuffled in the database, so cell type and time point are left out; the donor was told from shared clones.

The rearrangement links TRBV29-1 to TRBJ1-2, with a tentative D call TRBD1 (5 bases). V lost 1 base and J 5 bases, leaving 11 bases between the germline ends. CDR1 and CDR2 from the germline V gene are SQVTM and ANQGSEA. This CDR3 has 13 amino acids. Here the CDR3 DNA reads TGCAGCGTTGAAGGGGGCAGGGAATATGGCTACACCTTC. As protein: CSVEGGREYGYTF.

This clonotype was found many times. The chain carries TRBV6-5 and TRBJ2-5; D might be TRBD1 or TRBD2, each matching 7 bases. In germline, CDR1 is MNHEY, CDR2 SVGAGI. CDR3 length: 14 amino acids. Trimming removed 0 bases from V and 7 bases from J, with 12 bases in between. CDR3 nucleotides: TGTGCCAGCAGTTACTCGGGAGGGGACAGGACCCAGTACTTC. It encodes CASSYSGGDRTQYF.

The V gene is TRBV28, the J gene TRBJ1-5; 12 bases agree with TRBD1. With 2 bases clipped from V and 2 bases from J, the junction kept 7 bases outside the gene matches. The CDR3 extends over 18 amino acids. Germline loops: CDR1 MDHEN, CDR2 SYDVKM. CDR3 coding DNA: TGTGCCAGCAGTTTACTGGGACAGGGGGCTGGTGGCAATCAGCCCCAGCATTTT. It translates to CASSLLGQGAGGNQPQHF.

This clonotype appeared many times. The V gene is TRBV6-2 or TRBV6-3, the J gene TRBJ1-1; 8 bases line up with TRBD1. This CDR3 region has 15 residues. Germline values: CDR1 MNHEY, CDR2 SVGEGT. The V segment lost 7 bases and the J segment 6 bases; nucleotides outside the gene matches: 13. DNA of the CDR3: TGTGCCAGCAATTGGCCTCACAGGGGGGATCCTGAAGCTTTCTTT. Protein: CASNWPHRGDPEAFF.

This clonotype has just a few counts. The chain recombines TRBV29-1 with TRBJ1-2; 7 nucleotides align to TRBD1. J lost 8 bases, V lost 6 bases, and 9 bases had no gene match. CDR1 is SQVTM, CDR2 ANQGSEA, per germline. The CDR3 sequence is 12 residues long. CDR3 in amino acids: CSVGTEGYGYTF. In DNA, the CDR3 is TGCAGCGTAGGGACAGAGGGCTACGGCTACACCTTC.

This clonotype has ten or more counts. The V gene is TRBV7-8, the J gene TRBJ2-4; weak D call: TRBD2 (7 bases). Deletions cut 1 base from V and 9 bases from J, with 25 bases between. This CDR3 is built from 18 residues. The germline gives CDR1 SGHVS, CDR2 FQNEAQ. CDR3 bases: TGTGCCAGCAGCTTAGAAAGGCGGGGGAAGGGGGGGAAGGGCATTCAGTACTTC. Its translation: CASSLERRGKGGKGIQYF.

The rearrangement uses TRBV20-1 and TRBJ1-2; 7 bases match TRBD1. The germline CDR1 and CDR2 sequences are DFQATT and SNEGSKA (reference sequence). After removal of 6 bases from V and 7 bases from J, the junction contained 14 bases not matched to a gene. CDR3 length equals 14 residues. This CDR3 is CSAPRGGYMAGYTF. CDR3 sequence (DNA): TGCAGTGCGCCCAGGGGGGGATATATGGCTGGCTACACCTTC.

The chain joins TRBV14 to TRBJ2-1, with D perhaps TRBD1 (5 bases). V lost 6 bases, J lost 0 bases, and 15 bases lay in between. The CDR3 spans 16 residues. In germline, CDR1 is SGHDN, CDR2 FVKESK. CDR3 sequence: CASSQYRLSSYNEQFF. The CDR3 nucleotides read TGTGCCAGCAGTCAATACAGGCTGAGCTCCTACAATGAGCAGTTCTTC.

This clonotype was counted a few times. The chain joins TRBV14 to TRBJ1-1; TRBD1 might be the D (6 bases). With 1 base removed from V and 5 bases from J, the gap between germline ends came to 17 bases. CDR1 SGHDN and CDR2 FVKESK come from the germline V gene. The length of the CDR3 is 16 residues. Written as DNA, the CDR3 is TGTGCCAGCAGCCAAGGATTCAGGGGAAAGAGGACTGAAGCTTTCTTT. Its protein is CASSQGFRGKRTEAFF.

The rearrangement joins TRBV20-1 to TRBJ1-1; D gene ambiguous. This CDR3 contains 13 residues. The ends were cut back, 0 bases at V and 2 bases at J, with 7 bases in the middle. Per germline, CDR1 DFQATT and CDR2 SNEGSKA (reference sequence). The CDR3 protein is CSARDRPNTEAFF. CDR3 sequence (DNA): TGCAGTGCTAGAGATCGGCCAAACACTGAAGCTTTCTTT.

V is TRBV28 and J is TRBJ2-6, with D maybe TRBD1 (6 bases). This CDR3 comprises 16 residues. V lost 7 bases and J 0 bases, leaving 13 bases between the germline ends. Germline-derived CDR1 and CDR2 are MDHEN and SYDVKM. The CDR3 sequence: CASKPDSYSGANVLTF. CDR3 sequence (DNA): TGTGCCAGCAAGCCGGACAGCTACTCTGGGGCCAACGTCCTGACTTTC. The whole variable domain, remainder taken from reference TRBV28 and TRBJ2-6, is DVKVTQSSRYLVKRTGEKVFLECVQDMDHENMFWYRQDPGLGLRLIYFSYDVKMKEKGDIPEGYSVSREKKERFSLILESASTNQTSMYLCASKPDSYSGANVLTFGAGSRLTVL.

CDR3 region: CSAPRQGESYNSPLHF. CDR3 DNA: TGCAGTGCCCCCCGACAGGGGGAGTCCTATAATTCACCCCTCCACTTT. The chain links TRBV20-1 to TRBJ1-6; 9 bases map to TRBD1. The V gene end was trimmed by 6 bases and the J gene end by 1 base; junction bases not matched to a gene: 7. The CDR3 loop spans 16 amino acids. CDR1 is DFQATT and CDR2 is SNEGSKA in the germline V gene (reference sequence).

This clonotype was counted many times. V usage is TRBV10-2 and J usage is TRBJ2-6; D is uncertain. With 7 bases removed from V and 0 bases from J, the gap between germline ends came to 4 bases. The CDR3 consists of 13 residues. Germline CDR1 and CDR2: WSHSY and SAAADI. The CDR3 nucleotides are TGCGCCAGCAAAGTCTCTGGGGCCAACGTCCTGACTTTC. It is translated as CASKVSGANVLTF.

Only a few counts were recorded for this clonotype. The V and J genes are TRBV12-3 or TRBV12-4 and TRBJ2-1; 9 nucleotides line up with TRBD2. There are 14 residues in the CDR3. V lost 6 bases and J lost 6; bases outside the gene matches: 6. The CDR3 loop is CASRSAGGPNEQFF. The CDR3 DNA reads TGTGCCAGCAGGTCGGCGGGGGGGCCCAATGAGCAGTTCTTC.

This chain joins TRBV5-1 and TRBJ2-3, with 7 bases that match TRBD2. From germline, CDR1 is SGHRS and CDR2 YFSETQ. The CDR3 extends over 17 amino acids. With 0 bases clipped from V and 2 bases from J, the junction kept 9 bases outside the gene matches. CDR3 in amino acids: CASSLGRGGSTTDTQYF. CDR3 DNA sequence: TGCGCCAGCAGCTTGGGCCGCGGGGGATCTACCACAGATACGCAGTATTTT.

This clonotype has just a few counts. V and J are TRBV29-1 and TRBJ1-3; D is unresolved. Germline CDR1 SQVTM, CDR2 ANQGSEA. The CDR3 has 14 amino acids. Trimming took off 4 bases at V and 4 bases at J, with 14 bases between the two ends. In DNA form, the CDR3 reads TGCAGCGTTGGTTATCGGGGAGGCGGAAACACCATATATTTT. Its protein product is CSVGYRGGGNTIYF.

The rearrangement uses TRBV29-1 and TRBJ1-2; the D is unclear. V was trimmed by 5 bases and J by 1 base, leaving 5 bases between them. The CDR3 runs 11 residues. Germline V CDR1 and CDR2: SQVTM, ANQGSEA. The CDR3 nucleotides read TGCAGCGTTTTCCTTAACTATGGCTACACCTTC. The encoded protein is CSVFLNYGYTF. The full variable domain, rest sourced from reference TRBV29-1 and TRBJ1-2, is SAVISQKPSRDICQRGTSLTIQCQVDSQVTMMFWYRQQPGQSLTLIATANQGSEATYESGFVIDKFPISRPNLTFSTLTVSNMSPEDSSIYLCSVFLNYGYTFGSGTRLTVV.

This clonotype has only a few counts. This rearrangement joins TRBV11-2 to TRBJ2-3; 7 bases fit TRBD1. Germline V gene sequence: CDR1 SGHAT, CDR2 FQNNGV. CDR3 length: 15 residues. Unmatched junction bases numbered 9, after V lost 5 bases and J lost 4 bases. DNA for the CDR3: TGTGCCAGCAGCACATACAGGGGTTTGGCAGATACGCAGTATTTT. Translation gives CASSTYRGLADTQYF. Full variable domain (missing parts from reference TRBV11-2 and TRBJ2-3): EAGVAQSPRYKIIEKRQSVAFWCNPISGHATLYWYQQILGQGPKLLIQFQNNGVVDDSQLPKDRFSAERLKGVDSTLKIQPAKLEDSAVYLCASSTYRGLADTQYFGPGTRLTVL.